In this sample, the clone carrying this TCR beta chain turned up a few times. The data derive from a study of T cells in Graves' hyperthyroidism and ophthalmopathy. On the study more broadly: Peripheral blood specimens were obtained at initial diagnosis, prior to any treatment.

Newly diagnosed patients aged 18 to 65 had hyperthyroidism of under 2 months' duration. This sample holds PBMCs from about 10 ml fresh peripheral blood. The source material, RNA transcripts, was used to amplify TCR beta CDR3 regions. The HTBI set primed first-round TCR CDR3 RT-PCR. A single record per CDR3 protein comes from TCRdb applying MiXCR to the multiplex PCR reads. The data show some 740,000 distinct CDR3 sequences, 12% to 15% seen once. CDR1 SGDLS and CDR2 YYNGEE come from the germline V gene. Trimming took 4 bases from V and 0 from J, leaving 11 bases between them. The CDR3 length is 14 residues.

The source of this sequence is a woman between 18 and 29 years old with Graves' hyperthyroidism. Sequenced input: blood. The chain has TRBV9 and TRBJ2-7; the D gene is possibly TRBD2 (5 bases). The CDR3 DNA is TGTGCCAGCAGCCCTGCTAGCTCCTCCTACGAGCAGTACTTC. Translated, it gives CASSPASSSYEQYF.